This T cell receptor (beta chain) was identified in a study of blood T cell repertoires in COVID-19. Only in-frame clones appear in the TCRdb table, and some are missing; sequencing was by immunoSEQ multiplex PCR. Among around 250,000 clones, about nine tenths were seen once, and the ten largest hold around 2.9%. This CDR3 comprises 16 residues. Germline V gives CDR1 SGHNT, CDR2 YYREEE (reference sequence). Trimming cost V 3 bases and J 0 bases, with 10 bases left between them. V and J are TRBV5-4 and TRBJ1-6; D not certain. The TCR originated in a woman in her 30s with active or convalescent COVID-19. Sequencing was carried out using peripheral blood. The CDR3 spells CASSSDGSSYNSPLHF. CDR3 nucleotides: TGTGCCAGCAGCTCTGACGGGAGCTCCTATAATTCACCCCTCCACTTT.